Listed below are T cell receptor beta chains from one sample, sequenced in a study of blood T cell repertoires in COVID-19. Sequencing used immunoSEQ multiplex PCR; TCRdb keeps in-frame clones, though not all of them. The sample includes 100,000 or so clones, around 92% of them seen just once. The sequenced material came from peripheral blood. The source is a man aged 50-59 years with active COVID-19. CDR3s include the opening cysteine and the closing phenylalanine or tryptophan. A D gene is named only where the DNA matches it firmly. For some rows the clone size is stated as once, few or many, or as a class when expanded; others skip it.

d_call,clone_size,v_call,j_call,cdr3_aa,cdr3_nt
.,few,TRBV2,TRBJ1-6,CASIRIINSPLHF,TGTGCCAGCATCAGGATCATTAATTCACCCCTCCACTTT
.,.,TRBV5-8,TRBJ1-3,CASSWGHGNTIYF,TGTGCCAGCAGCTGGGGCCACGGAAACACCATATATTTT
.,.,TRBV9,TRBJ2-1,CASSISGNEQFF,TGTGCCAGCAGCATAAGCGGCAATGAGCAGTTCTTC
TRBD2,.,TRBV5-1,TRBJ2-1,CASRYETGGPNEQFF,TGCGCCAGCAGATACGAGACGGGAGGGCCCAATGAGCAGTTCTTC
TRBD1,once,TRBV30,TRBJ2-7,CAWRDRGIDEQYF,TGTGCCTGGAGGGACAGGGGTATCGACGAGCAGTACTTC
TRBD2,.,TRBV3-1/TRBV3-2,TRBJ2-1,CASSHAGGDNEQFF,TGTGCCAGCAGCCACGCGGGAGGGGACAATGAGCAGTTCTTC
TRBD1,.,TRBV28,TRBJ1-1,CASGLLGTGVHTEAFF,TGTGCCAGCGGACTCCTCGGGACAGGGGTGCACACTGAAGCTTTCTTT
.,few,TRBV6-1,TRBJ1-3,CASSENLPTSSGNTIYF,TGTGCCAGCAGTGAAAACCTTCCCACGAGCTCTGGAAACACCATATATTTT
.,.,TRBV18,TRBJ1-3,CASSPPKRSGNTIYF,TGTGCCAGCTCACCACCCAAGAGGTCTGGAAACACCATATATTTT
.,.,TRBV4-1,TRBJ1-1,CASSLDAGNTEAFF,TGCGCCAGCAGCCTCGATGCCGGGAACACTGAAGCTTTCTTT
TRBD1,.,TRBV14,TRBJ1-1,CASSQDQGTVNTEAFF,TGTGCCAGCAGCCAAGATCAAGGGACAGTGAACACTGAAGCTTTCTTT
TRBD2,.,TRBV14,TRBJ2-1,CASSQDRTSYNEQFF,TGTGCCAGCAGCCAAGACAGGACTAGCTACAATGAGCAGTTCTTC
TRBD2,.,TRBV19,TRBJ2-7,CASSSGASYEQYF,TGTGCCAGCTCTAGCGGGGCGTCCTACGAGCAGTACTTC
TRBD1,.,TRBV6-5,TRBJ2-7,CASKVTGGAYEQYF,TGTGCCAGCAAGGTGACAGGGGGCGCTTACGAGCAGTACTTC
.,.,TRBV25-1,TRBJ1-5,CASSEGGRVGNQPQHF,TGTGCCAGCAGTGAGGGGGGTAGGGTCGGCAATCAGCCCCAGCATTTT
.,few,TRBV5-1,TRBJ2-2,CASSLDGGPRTGELFF,TGCGCCAGCAGCTTGGACGGAGGGCCGCGCACCGGGGAGCTGTTTTTT
TRBD2,.,TRBV11-2,TRBJ2-2,CASSPRGAGGRGELFF,TGTGCCAGCAGCCCCCGGGGAGCGGGAGGTCGCGGGGAGCTGTTTTTT
.,.,TRBV5-1,TRBJ1-2,CASNPGDIDGYTF,TGCGCCAGCAACCCGGGGGATATCGATGGCTACACCTTC
TRBD1,.,TRBV7-9,TRBJ1-5,CASSRDRDSQPQHF,TGTGCCAGCAGCCGCGACAGGGATAGTCAGCCCCAGCATTTT
.,.,TRBV27,TRBJ2-2,CATSGPGVTGELFF,TGTGCCACCAGCGGGCCGGGAGTTACCGGGGAGCTGTTTTTT
TRBD1,.,TRBV6-5,TRBJ1-3,CASSQGGFSGNTIYF,TGTGCCAGCAGCCAGGGGGGTTTCTCTGGAAACACCATATATTTT
.,.,TRBV28,TRBJ1-2,CASSHTRGNGYTF,TGTGCCAGCAGTCATACAAGGGGTAATGGCTACACCTTC
.,.,TRBV5-4,TRBJ2-4,CASSPETINIQYF,TGTGCCAGCAGCCCGGAGACTATAAACATTCAGTACTTC
.,.,TRBV28,TRBJ2-7,CASSAPGLTYEQYF,TGTGCCAGCAGCGCCCCCGGGTTAACCTACGAGCAGTACTTC
TRBD2,.,TRBV9,TRBJ2-5,CASSVETGGGETQYF,TGTGCCAGCAGCGTAGAGACGGGAGGGGGAGAGACCCAGTACTTC
TRBD2,.,TRBV24-1,TRBJ2-5,CATSDRGTSGRKETQYF,TGTGCCACCAGTGACAGAGGGACTAGCGGGAGAAAAGAGACCCAGTACTTC
TRBD1,.,TRBV11-2,TRBJ2-5,CASSSRTVTGEETQYF,TGTGCCAGCAGCTCCCGGACGGTAACAGGGGAGGAGACCCAGTACTTC
TRBD1,.,TRBV18,TRBJ1-3,CASSQGAGTGNSGNTIYF,TGTGCCAGCTCACAGGGAGCCGGGACAGGGAACTCTGGAAACACCATATATTTT
.,.,TRBV18,TRBJ2-7,CASSRLQGSGEQYF,TGTGCCAGCTCACGGCTACAGGGTTCAGGGGAGCAGTACTTC
TRBD1,.,TRBV5-6,TRBJ2-7,CASSWGQGLYEQYF,TGTGCCAGCAGCTGGGGACAGGGCCTCTACGAGCAGTACTTC
.,.,TRBV3-1/TRBV3-2,TRBJ2-5,CASSRRGAETQYF,TGTGCCAGCAGCCGGAGGGGAGCGGAGACCCAGTACTTC
.,.,TRBV6-5,TRBJ2-7,CASSFNSETYEQYF,TGTGCCAGCAGTTTCAATAGCGAGACCTACGAGCAGTACTTC
TRBD2,once,TRBV27,TRBJ2-1,CASSLSGTSAFLQNNEQFF,TGTGCCAGCAGTTTATCCGGGACTAGCGCCTTCCTACAAAACAATGAGCAGTTCTTC
.,.,TRBV15,TRBJ2-1,CATSSSGLGEFF,TGTGCCACCAGCTCAAGCGGGTTAGGGGAGTTCTTC
TRBD2,.,TRBV5-4,TRBJ2-1,CASSNLRGLEGYEQFF,TGTGCCAGCAGCAATCTAAGGGGACTAGAGGGTTATGAGCAGTTCTTC
TRBD2,.,TRBV14,TRBJ2-7,CASSQDWGGLGLSGSYEQYF,TGTGCCAGCAGCCAAGATTGGGGGGGCCTTGGATTAAGCGGGAGCTACGAGCAGTACTTC
.,few,TRBV28,TRBJ1-6,CASSISQGLGSYNSPLHF,TGTGCCAGCAGTATTTCCCAGGGTTTGGGCTCCTATAATTCACCCCTCCACTTT
.,.,TRBV3-1/TRBV3-2,TRBJ2-3,CASSQAAADTQYF,TGTGCCAGCAGCCAAGCGGCGGCAGATACGCAGTATTTT
TRBD1,.,TRBV5-1,TRBJ1-6,CASSLERGLSPLHF,TGCGCCAGCAGCTTGGAAAGGGGGCTTTCACCCCTCCACTTT
.,.,TRBV10-1,TRBJ2-2,CASSRDTDTGELFF,TGCGCCAGTTCCCGGGACACCGACACCGGGGAGCTGTTTTTT
.,.,TRBV10-3,TRBJ2-1,CAISALEGREQFF,TGTGCCATCAGTGCACTAGAGGGTCGCGAGCAGTTCTTC
TRBD2,.,TRBV7-8,TRBJ2-1,CASSSSLSLAGGFEQFF,TGTGCCAGCAGCTCCTCCCTTTCACTAGCGGGAGGCTTTGAGCAGTTCTTC
TRBD2,.,TRBV7-9,TRBJ2-7,CASSLAGLAEQYF,TGTGCCAGCAGCTTAGCAGGACTAGCGGAGCAGTACTTC
.,.,TRBV6-4,TRBJ2-1,CASSDWPTNEQFF,TGTGCCAGCAGTGACTGGCCGACAAATGAGCAGTTCTTC
.,.,TRBV6-5,TRBJ1-5,CASSSTESGGSQHF,TGTGCCAGCAGTTCGACAGAATCGGGGGGGTCCCAGCATTTT
TRBD1,.,TRBV5-1,TRBJ1-5,CASSTAGTEGQPQHF,TGCGCCAGCAGCACAGCCGGGACAGAGGGACAGCCCCAGCATTTT
.,.,TRBV6-1,TRBJ2-7,CASSEPGASYEQYF,TGTGCCAGCAGTGAACCAGGGGCTTCCTACGAGCAGTACTTC
.,.,TRBV6-1,TRBJ2-7,CASSELPGSSYEQYF,TGTGCCAGCAGTGAATTGCCCGGGAGCTCCTACGAGCAGTACTTC
.,.,TRBV24-1,TRBJ2-1,CATMGSPYNEQFF,TGTGCCACCATGGGGAGCCCCTACAATGAGCAGTTCTTC
TRBD1,.,TRBV18,TRBJ1-5,CASSPRQGIEQPQHF,TGTGCCAGCTCACCAAGACAGGGCATTGAGCAGCCCCAGCATTTT
TRBD2,.,TRBV28,TRBJ2-1,CASIRAGVNEQFF,TGTGCCAGCATAAGAGCGGGAGTGAATGAGCAGTTCTTC
TRBD1,.,TRBV2,TRBJ1-5,CASSQVGTGSNQPQHF,TGTGCCAGCAGCCAAGTTGGGACAGGTAGCAATCAGCCCCAGCATTTT
TRBD1,.,TRBV14,TRBJ2-7,CASSRGQGFSYEQYF,TGTGCCAGCAGCCGGGGACAGGGTTTCAGCTACGAGCAGTACTTC
.,once,TRBV7-2,TRBJ1-4,CASSVQGQSGEKLFF,TGTGCCAGCAGCGTACAGGGTCAGAGTGGTGAAAAACTGTTTTTT
.,.,TRBV14,TRBJ2-1,CASSQGWGAYNEQFF,TGTGCCAGCAGCCAAGGATGGGGGGCCTACAATGAGCAGTTCTTC
TRBD2,.,TRBV9,TRBJ2-1,CASSVVGLVTNEQFF,TGTGCCAGCAGCGTAGTGGGACTAGTAACCAATGAGCAGTTCTTC
.,.,TRBV5-1,TRBJ2-1,CASSLGLVNGEQFF,TGCGCCAGCAGCTTGGGACTAGTGAACGGTGAGCAGTTCTTC
TRBD1,.,TRBV30,TRBJ1-1,CAWSSDRGRRNTEAFF,TGTGCCTGGAGTTCGGACAGGGGGCGAAGGAACACTGAAGCTTTCTTT
.,.,TRBV3-1/TRBV3-2,TRBJ2-3,CASSTSLSLAQYF,TGTGCCAGCAGCACCTCTCTTAGCTTAGCGCAGTATTTT